This paragraph reports one T cell receptor beta chain. The antigen remains undetermined. Sequencing used immunoSEQ multiplex PCR; TCRdb keeps in-frame clones, though not all of them. Found here are fewer than 2.5 million clones, approximately 93% of them singletons; the top ten hold 0.36%. This CDR3 has 19 amino acids. This sample was taken from a study of shared clonotypes between healthy human individuals. Study-wide results and caveats: Naive CD4 clonotypes overlapped across a handful of donors at approximately 5.3%.

The rearrangement joins TRBV21-1 to TRBJ1-5; the listed D gene, TRBD1, was not tested against the DNA. TRBV21-1 represents a pseudogene. Sequencing used naive CD4+ T cells from PBMCs. Subset: CD45RA+ positively selected. The sequence derives from a man younger than 35 in good health. Some clones in this sample may be carry-over from other donors' samples. CDR3 in DNA: TGTGCCAGCGCCCCCCCGCAGGACAGGGCTTTTACTGGCAATCAGCCCCAGCATTTT. Amino acid sequence: CASAPPQDRAFTGNQPQHF.